This is a list of T cell receptor beta chains from one sample in a study of blood T cell repertoires in COVID-19. Using immunoSEQ multiplex PCR, the repertoire was profiled, and TCRdb retains in-frame clones only, with some absent. Among about 300,000 clones, approximately 84% were seen once, and the ten largest hold around 1.6%. The source material was peripheral blood. Source of these receptors: a human donor with COVID-19, enrolled during active disease. The donor label of this sample is uncertain. Each CDR3 is given with its conserved first and last residue. The D gene is left open where the match is weak. A clone size is listed for some rows: how often the clone was seen (once, few, many), or a class if it is expanded.

length	J	V	D	size	DNA	CDR3
15	TRBJ1-5	TRBV10-3	TRBD1	-	TGTGCCATCAGTGAGCCGACAGGGGGCAATCAGCCCCAGCATTTT	CAISEPTGGNQPQHF
17	TRBJ2-1	TRBV3-1/TRBV3-2	TRBD2	-	TGTGCCAGCCAGCGACAGGTTTTAGCGGGAGCCCCGGGTGAGCAGTTCTTC	CASQRQVLAGAPGEQFF
16	TRBJ2-3	TRBV5-1	-	-	TGCGCCAGCAGCTTGCAGCGGACGGGAGCCGGGGATACGCAGTATTTT	CASSLQRTGAGDTQYF
14	TRBJ1-5	TRBV28	-	-	TGTGCCAGCAGTTTAACAGCTAGCAATCAGCCCCAGCATTTT	CASSLTASNQPQHF
13	TRBJ1-3	TRBV16	-	-	TGTGCCAGCAGCCAAACAACTGGAAACACCATATATTTT	CASSQTTGNTIYF
15	TRBJ2-5	TRBV27	TRBD2	-	TGTGCCAGCAGTTTAGGCGGGAGGGCCTGGGAGACCCAGTACTTC	CASSLGGRAWETQYF
14	TRBJ1-4	TRBV7-9	-	many	TGTGCCAGCAGCCCGACAGCAACTAATGAAAAACTGTTTTTT	CASSPTATNEKLFF
13	TRBJ1-2	TRBV4-1	-	-	TGCGCCAGCAGCCAGGCAGACAGGTATGGCTACACCTTC	CASSQADRYGYTF
14	TRBJ2-7	TRBV7-9	TRBD1	once	TGTGCCAGCAGCTTAGGGGGACAGGGTGCCGAGCAGTACTTC	CASSLGGQGAEQYF
16	TRBJ2-1	TRBV19	TRBD2	-	TGTGCCAGTAGTATAGATTGGGGACTAGCGGGAAATGAGCAGTTCTTC	CASSIDWGLAGNEQFF
12	TRBJ2-2	TRBV9	-	many	TGTGCCAGCAGCGTCTCGACCGGGGAGCTGTTTTTT	CASSVSTGELFF
15	TRBJ2-1	TRBV15	TRBD2	-	TGTGCCACCAGAATTAGCGGGGGGACCTACAATGAGCAGTTCTTC	CATRISGGTYNEQFF
13	TRBJ1-1	TRBV29-1	-	-	TGCAGCGGGTCGAGCCCTACCTTAACTGAAGCTTTCTTT	CSGSSPTLTEAFF
14	TRBJ2-5	TRBV6-5	TRBD1	-	TGTGCCAGCAGTCCCGTTACAGGGGGAGAGACCCAGTACTTC	CASSPVTGGETQYF
14	TRBJ2-7	TRBV27	TRBD1	-	TGTGCCAGCAGGACGACAGGGTCCCCCTACGAGCAGTACTTC	CASRTTGSPYEQYF
15	TRBJ2-1	TRBV11-2	-	-	TGTGCCACCCGGCTAGGGGTTTCTTCCTACAATGAGCAGTTCTTC	CATRLGVSSYNEQFF
15	TRBJ2-4	TRBV5-1	-	-	TGCGCCAGCAGCTCCCATATAGAGGCCAAAAACATTCAGTACTTC	CASSSHIEAKNIQYF
16	TRBJ1-1	TRBV19	TRBD1	few	TGTGCCAGTAGTATTATTCAGGGACAGGGAAAGACTGAAGCTTTCTTT	CASSIIQGQGKTEAFF
11	TRBJ1-2	TRBV30	-	-	TGTGCCGACGGGGGGATGGGTGGCTACACCTTC	CADGGMGGYTF
15	TRBJ1-5	TRBV5-1	TRBD1	-	TGCGCCAGCAGCTTATCGACAGGGCTGGATCAGCCCCAGCATTTT	CASSLSTGLDQPQHF